Each of the 29 T cell receptor beta chains below was sequenced from the same sample in a study of Ad26.COV2.S vaccination and SARS-CoV-2 variants. Data came from immunoSEQ multiplex PCR; TCRdb stores just in-frame clones and leaves some out. The sample contains over 110,000 clones, just over 85% of which appear only once. Sequenced material: peripheral blood, taken after recovery from COVID-19. Receptors originate from a human donor who had recovered from COVID-19.

The chain recombines TRBV30 with TRBJ1-2; D not certain. The CDR3 runs 15 residues. Trimming removed 0 bases at V and 1 base at J, with 12 bases between. CDR1 is GTSNPN, CDR2 SVGIG, per germline (reference sequence). CDR3 sequence: CAWSVMAWINYGYTF. As DNA, the CDR3 is TGTGCCTGGAGTGTAATGGCTTGGATTAACTATGGCTACACCTTC.

This chain connects TRBV28 to TRBJ1-5; tentatively, D is TRBD1 (5 bases). Germline-derived CDR1 and CDR2 are MDHEN and SYDVKM. The length of the CDR3 is 12 residues. Trimming pared 7 bases from V and 5 bases from J, leaving 9 bases between. The CDR3 sequence: CASKWGDQPQHF. CDR3 DNA: TGTGCCAGCAAATGGGGGGATCAGCCCCAGCATTTT.

The chain recombines TRBV6-4 with TRBJ1-5; possible D gene TRBD1, 5 bases. The germline V and J ends were trimmed by 5 bases and 5 bases, with 19 bases remaining between them. Germline V lookup: CDR1 MRHNA, CDR2 SNTAGT. This CDR3 is 16 amino acids long. The CDR3 here is CASSRRDALPDQPQHF. CDR3 coding DNA: TGTGCCAGCAGTCGCCGGGACGCCCTCCCAGATCAGCCCCAGCATTTT.

This clone was recorded a few times. This chain connects TRBV13 to TRBJ1-1; D might be TRBD1 (5 bases). CDR1 is PRHDT, CDR2 FYEKMQ, per germline (reference sequence). The CDR3 length is 13 residues. The V end was cut by 5 bases, the J end by 6 bases, with 13 bases between. The CDR3 DNA is TGTGCCAGCAGCCTGGGACGTGGAGCTGAAGCTTTCTTT. Its protein is CASSLGRGAEAFF.

J is TRBJ2-3 and V is TRBV6-1, with TRBD1 identical over 7 bases. Losses at the gene ends were 2 bases for V and 2 bases for J; bases not matched to a gene: 7. In germline, CDR1 is MNHNS, CDR2 SASEGT. The CDR3 sequence is 16 residues long. The CDR3 here is CASSENRDSLTDTQYF. The CDR3 nucleotides are TGTGCCAGCAGTGAAAACCGGGACAGTCTCACAGATACGCAGTATTTT.

The rearrangement links TRBV6-6 to TRBJ1-1; a possible D gene is TRBD1 (6 bases). The CDR3 runs to 13 residues. With 7 bases removed from V and 5 bases from J, the gap between germline ends came to 14 bases. Per the germline V gene, CDR1 is MNHNY and CDR2 is SVGAGI (reference sequence). DNA of the CDR3: TGTGCCAGCATCCAAGGGGGGTATACTGAAGCTTTCTTT. It specifies CASIQGGYTEAFF.

The V gene is TRBV6-6, the J gene TRBJ2-3; 9 nucleotides align to TRBD2. Germline V gene sequence: CDR1 MNHNY, CDR2 SVGAGI (reference sequence). Trimming removed 5 bases from V and 6 bases from J; junction bases left unmatched: 18. This CDR3 is built from 18 residues. CDR3 sequence: CASSPRGPLAGNVDTQYF. CDR3 bases: TGTGCCAGCAGTCCTAGAGGCCCCCTAGCGGGGAACGTGGATACGCAGTATTTT.

The V and J genes are TRBV5-8 and TRBJ1-6, with D maybe TRBD1 (6 bases). The CDR3 has 14 amino acids. From germline, CDR1 is SGHTS and CDR2 YDEGEE. The V and J ends lost 5 bases and 5 bases respectively, with 11 bases between them. CDR3 sequence: CASSRGHHNSPLHF. The CDR3 DNA is TGTGCCAGCAGTCGGGGACACCATAATTCACCCCTCCACTTT.

The CDR3 bases are TGTGCCAGAAGCACGCGGACTAGCGGGGGGGCCAGGAATGAGCAGTTCTTC. It specifies CARSTRTSGGARNEQFF. This chain uses TRBV5-3 with TRBJ2-1; TRBD2 matches 15 bases. TRBV5-3 is given ORF status, its function remaining uncertain. V dropped 4 bases and J dropped 7; count of bases not matched to a gene: 9. The CDR3 length is 17 residues.

The sample holds one count of this clone. The V gene is TRBV19, the J gene TRBJ1-2; 11 bases are shared with TRBD1. The germline gives CDR1 LNHDA, CDR2 SQIVND (reference sequence). V was pared by 6 bases and J by 3 bases, with 6 bases of the junction left unmatched. The CDR3 loop spans 15 amino acids. The CDR3 is CASRRDRGMDYGYTF. CDR3 sequence (DNA): TGTGCCAGTAGGCGGGACAGGGGGATGGACTATGGCTACACCTTC.

The V call is TRBV5-1, the J call TRBJ2-2, with a possible D match to TRBD1 (6 bases). From germline, CDR1 is SGHRS and CDR2 YFSETQ. This CDR3 region has 14 residues. V was trimmed by 4 bases and J by 3 bases, leaving 10 bases between them. For the CDR3, the DNA is TGCGCCAGCAGCCGACAGGTGTACACCGGGGAGCTGTTTTTT. Residues: CASSRQVYTGELFF.

The J gene is TRBJ1-1, the V gene TRBV6-6; D not resolved. The ends were cut back, 3 bases at V and 3 bases at J, with 11 bases in the middle. The CDR3 has 14 residues. Looked up from germline, CDR1 is MNHNY and CDR2 is SVGAGI (reference sequence). CDR3 nucleotides: TGTGCCAGCAGTTATTGGGTTGGATACACTGAAGCTTTCTTT. Translation: CASSYWVGYTEAFF.

This sequence joins TRBV3-1 (or the pseudogene TRBV3-2) and TRBJ1-3; maybe TRBD1 (5 bases). The CDR3 has 17 amino acids. CDR1 is LGHDT, CDR2 YNNKEL, per germline (reference sequence). Trimming cost V 0 bases and J 0 bases, with 12 bases left between them. Here the CDR3 reads CASSQDQGHYSGNTIYF. CDR3 DNA sequence: TGTGCCAGCAGCCAAGATCAAGGACACTACTCTGGAAACACCATATATTTT.

This clone was detected only once. The chain has TRBV19 and TRBJ2-2; tentatively, D is TRBD1 (6 bases). CDR1 is LNHDA, CDR2 SQIVND, per germline (reference sequence). This CDR3 has 15 amino acids. With 5 bases removed from V and 0 bases from J, the gap between germline ends came to 10 bases. The CDR3 protein is CASSVTGANTGELFF. CDR3 DNA: TGTGCCAGTAGTGTGACAGGAGCGAACACCGGGGAGCTGTTTTTT. The full variable domain, rest sourced from reference TRBV19 and TRBJ2-2, is DGGITQSPKYLFRKEGQNVTLSCEQNLNHDAMYWYRQDPGQGLRLIYYSQIVNDFQKGDIAEGYSVSREKKESFPLTVTSAQKNPTAFYLCASSVTGANTGELFFGEGSRLTVL.

The chain combines TRBV28 with TRBJ1-3, with D possibly matching TRBD1 (5 bases). This CDR3 comprises 16 residues. V was cut by 3 bases and J by 4 bases, with 16 bases left in between. Germline CDR1 MDHEN, CDR2 SYDVKM. CDR3 loop: CASSFSLRDGGNTIYF. CDR3 bases: TGTGCCAGCAGTTTTTCGCTCAGGGATGGCGGAAACACCATATATTTT. Full variable domain (remainder filled in from reference TRBV28 and TRBJ1-3): DVKVTQSSRYLVKRTGEKVFLECVQDMDHENMFWYRQDPGLGLRLIYFSYDVKMKEKGDIPEGYSVSREKKERFSLILESASTNQTSMYLCASSFSLRDGGNTIYFGEGSWLTVV.

The chain employs TRBV3-1 (or the pseudogene TRBV3-2) and TRBJ1-3; D remains ambiguous. With 1 base removed from V and 5 bases from J, the gap between germline ends came to 6 bases. The germline CDR1 and CDR2 sequences are LGHDT and YNNKEL (reference sequence). The CDR3 loop spans 13 amino acids. CDR3 DNA sequence: TGTGCCAGCAGCCAAGGAGAAAGAAACACCATATATTTT. It translates to CASSQGERNTIYF.

The chain carries TRBV27 and TRBJ1-1; TRBD1 aligns across 11 bases. This CDR3 region has 13 residues. V shed 6 bases, J shed 10 bases, and the junction held 7 bases outside the gene matches. Germline assignment: CDR1 MNHEY and CDR2 SMNVEV (reference sequence). The CDR3 DNA reads as TGTGCCAGCAGGGGTGCCGGGACAGGGGGAGCTTTCTTT. This translates into CASRGAGTGGAFF.

V usage is TRBV11-2 and J usage is TRBJ1-5; D not resolved. CDR3 length equals 15 residues. Looked up from germline, CDR1 is SGHAT and CDR2 is FQNNGV. The V end lost 5 bases, the J end lost 7 bases, and 18 bases lay between the germline ends. CDR3 region: CASSPGPGHGQPQHF. In DNA form, the CDR3 reads TGTGCCAGCAGCCCTGGGCCGGGCCATGGGCAGCCCCAGCATTTT.

The chain links TRBV28 to TRBJ2-3; TRBD1 might be the D (6 bases). In germline, CDR1 is MDHEN, CDR2 SYDVKM. This CDR3 spans 16 amino acids. The V and J ends lost 3 bases and 2 bases respectively, with 15 bases between them. The CDR3 loop reads CASSFGLTGYTDTQYF. CDR3 in DNA: TGTGCCAGCAGTTTCGGCCTGACAGGCTACACAGATACGCAGTATTTT. Supplemented by reference TRBV28 and TRBJ2-3, the full variable domain reads DVKVTQSSRYLVKRTGEKVFLECVQDMDHENMFWYRQDPGLGLRLIYFSYDVKMKEKGDIPEGYSVSREKKERFSLILESASTNQTSMYLCASSFGLTGYTDTQYFGPGTRLTVL.

This clone was recorded once. The rearrangement uses TRBV5-6 and TRBJ2-3; the match to TRBD2 covers 7 bases. V lost 2 bases and J lost 1; bases outside the gene matches: 7. The germline V gene encodes CDR1 SGHDT and CDR2 YYEEEE. The CDR3 spans 16 residues. CDR3 region: CASSFGGGGGTDTQYF. DNA of the CDR3: TGTGCCAGCAGCTTTGGCGGCGGGGGAGGCACAGATACGCAGTATTTT.

This clone was picked up one time. The chain has TRBV28 and TRBJ2-7; 7 bases map to TRBD2. Germline V gene data show CDR1 as MDHEN and CDR2 as SYDVKM. This CDR3 has 14 amino acids. Trimming cost V 1 base and J 5 bases; bases outside gene matches: 5. The CDR3: CASSLSGGIDEQYF. CDR3 nucleotides: TGTGCCAGCAGTTTATCCGGGGGGATCGACGAGCAGTACTTC.

This clone was detected only a few times. The chain has TRBV19 and TRBJ2-7; 8 bases fit TRBD1. Looked up from germline, CDR1 is LNHDA and CDR2 is SQIVND (reference sequence). J gave up 3 bases and V 6 bases, and 7 bases lay outside the gene matches. This CDR3 has 14 amino acids. The CDR3 protein is CASRRQGAGYEQYF. The CDR3 DNA sequence: TGTGCCAGTAGGCGCCAGGGGGCAGGCTACGAGCAGTACTTC.

CDR3 nucleotide sequence: TGTGCCACCAGTGATACTAGACACTCAGATACGCAGTATTTT. Translating gives CATSDTRHSDTQYF. The chain has TRBV24-1 and TRBJ2-3; maybe TRBD2 (5 bases). The germline V and J ends were trimmed by 3 bases and 4 bases, with 10 bases remaining between them. CDR3 length equals 14 residues. Germline CDR1 reads KGHDR; CDR2 reads SFDVKD.

This clone was picked up a small number of times. CDR3 region: CASGPRGTTNTEAFF. In DNA, the CDR3 is TGTGCTAGTGGTCCCAGGGGTACGACGAACACTGAAGCTTTCTTT. The chain employs TRBV12-5 and TRBJ1-1, with D tentatively TRBD1 (6 bases). The germline V gene has CDR1 LGHNT and CDR2 FRNRAP. Trimming removed 5 bases from V and 1 base from J, with 14 bases in between. The CDR3 contains 15 residues. Based on the CDR3 plus reference TRBV12-5 and TRBJ1-1, the full variable domain is DARVTQTPRHKVTEMGQEVTMRCQPILGHNTVFWYRQTMMQGLELLAYFRNRAPLDDSGMPKDRFSAEMPDATLATLKIQPSEPRDSAVYFCASGPRGTTNTEAFFGQGTRLTVV.

The rearrangement uses TRBV15 and TRBJ2-6; D not certain. Between the trimmed V and J ends, which lost 3 bases and 1 base, there was a span of 7 bases. CDR1 and CDR2 (germline): LNHNV, YYDKDF (reference sequence). The CDR3 sequence is 15 residues long. CDR3 in amino acids: CATSSGSSGANVLTF. DNA for the CDR3: TGTGCCACCAGCAGTGGGTCATCTGGGGCCAACGTCCTGACTTTC.

V and J are TRBV3-1 (or the pseudogene TRBV3-2) and TRBJ2-7; TRBD1 aligns across 11 bases. The CDR3 contains 15 residues. Germline-derived CDR1 and CDR2 are LGHDT and YNNKEL (reference sequence). The ends lost 4 bases at V and 6 bases at J; junction bases unmatched: 8. This CDR3 is CASSPLGQGAREQYF. In DNA form, the CDR3 reads TGTGCCAGCAGCCCGCTTGGACAGGGGGCGCGCGAGCAGTACTTC.

The chain couples TRBV28 to TRBJ1-3; D gene unclear. V lost 5 bases and J 2 bases, leaving 7 bases between the germline ends. CDR3 length equals 13 residues. Germline V gene data show CDR1 as MDHEN and CDR2 as SYDVKM. The CDR3 DNA is TGTGCCAGCAGTCCACGCACTGGAAACACCATATATTTT. This encodes CASSPRTGNTIYF.

The chain couples TRBV7-8 to TRBJ1-3, with TRBD1 matching over 7 bases. V lost 1 base and J lost 7; bases outside the gene matches: 16. CDR3 size: 18 residues. Germline V gene lookup returns CDR1 SGHVS and CDR2 FQNEAQ. DNA of the CDR3: TGTGCCAGCAGCTTAGTAGGGTCCCTTGACAGGGCTAGGAACACCATATATTTT. It codes for CASSLVGSLDRARNTIYF.

The CDR3 protein is CASSLARDRVSYNEQFF. CDR3 DNA sequence: TGTGCCAGCAGCTTGGCCCGGGACAGGGTCTCCTACAATGAGCAGTTCTTC. The chain is built from TRBV5-4 and TRBJ2-1; 9 positions agree with TRBD1. CDR1 and CDR2 from the germline V gene are SGHNT and YYREEE (reference sequence). Losses at the gene ends were 0 bases for V and 0 bases for J; bases not matched to a gene: 4. The CDR3 is 17 amino acids.